The 6 T cell receptor beta chains given below trace back to one sample, sequenced in a study of T-cell reconstitution after alpha-beta-depleted transplantation in children. Unique molecular identifiers were incorporated when the TCRbeta library was constructed. Using its own MiXCR run on the PCR reads, TCRdb lists one record per CDR3 protein. Of fewer than 450,000 distinct CDR3 sequences in the sample, around 16% are singletons; the top ten hold about 41%. The sample here was PBMCs, mostly from graft donor cells, taken 360 days after TCRalphabeta/CD19-depleted stem cell transplant. The source is a male patient under 10 years old who had a stem cell transplant for acute lymphoblastic leukemia, so the T cells may come from the graft donor.

This clonotype was detected ten times or more. V gene TRBV5-1 combines with J gene TRBJ2-1; D perhaps matches TRBD1 (8 bases). Trimming left V 0 bases short and J 8 bases short, with 12 bases between. Germline V gene data show CDR1 as SGHRS and CDR2 as YFSETQ. The CDR3 is 14 residues long. CDR3 DNA: TGCGCCAGCAGCTTGGGACAGGGGAGGGATGAGCAGTTCTTC. Residues: CASSLGQGRDEQFF. The full variable domain, completed using reference TRBV5-1 and TRBJ2-1, is KAGVTQTPRYLIKTRGQQVTLSCSPISGHRSVSWYQQTPGQGLQFLFEYFSETQRNKGNFPGRFSGRQFSNSRSEMNVSTLELGDSALYLCASSLGQGRDEQFFGPGTRLTVL.

This chain links TRBV5-1 with TRBJ2-3; D is perhaps TRBD2 (7 bases). Germline V gives CDR1 SGHRS, CDR2 YFSETQ. The germline V and J ends were trimmed by 4 bases and 5 bases, with 14 bases remaining between them. The CDR3 has 14 residues. This CDR3 reads CASSGGAVKDTQYF. The CDR3 DNA follows: TGCGCCAGCAGCGGGGGGGCAGTGAAAGATACGCAGTATTTT.

This chain uses TRBV30 with TRBJ1-5; D gene uncertain. Germline V gene sequence: CDR1 GTSNPN, CDR2 SVGIG (reference sequence). Trimming left V 0 bases short and J 5 bases short, with 11 bases between. The CDR3 contains 14 residues. The CDR3 nucleotides are TGTGCCTGGAGTGTAAGCAGCATGGATCAGCCCCAGCATTTT. Amino acids: CAWSVSSMDQPQHF.

This clonotype was seen a few times. The V and J genes are TRBV29-1 and TRBJ2-3, with D hard to call. The CDR3 runs 12 residues. Trimming shortened V by 0 bases and J by 0 bases, and 1 base separated the two germline ends. Germline assignment: CDR1 SQVTM and CDR2 ANQGSEA. The CDR3 loop reads CSVEESTDTQYF. The DNA for the CDR3 is TGCAGCGTTGAAGAAAGCACAGATACGCAGTATTTT.

In this sample, this clonotype turned up a few times. The CDR3 region is CASSLFVPPPYF. Written as DNA, the CDR3 is TGTGCCAGCAGTTTATTTGTGCCCCCCCCGTATTTT. The rearrangement links TRBV28 to TRBJ2-3; D not resolved. This CDR3 region has 12 residues. The V gene lost 1 base and the J gene lost 14 bases, with 13 bases spanning the gap. The V gene's germline CDR1 is MDHEN and CDR2 SYDVKM.

Only a few counts were recorded for this clonotype. The gene calls are TRBV7-9 and TRBJ2-1; 7 bases are shared with TRBD1. The ends lost 1 base at V and 4 bases at J; junction bases unmatched: 10. Looked up from germline, CDR1 is SEHNR and CDR2 is FQNEAQ (reference sequence). This CDR3 spans 17 amino acids. The DNA of the CDR3 is TGTGCCAGCAGCTTAGTTTGGACAGGAGTGGCGTACAATGAGCAGTTCTTC. Amino acid sequence: CASSLVWTGVAYNEQFF.